This T cell receptor beta chain was recorded in a study of beta chain features in type 1 diabetes. The study, taken as a whole, reports: It was among patients, rather than healthy donors, that naive, central memory and Treg TCRB repertoires appeared more similar. Individuals with type 1 diabetes displayed fewer insertions and more deletions at VDJ junctions. Shortening of TCRB CDR3s, moderate but significant, appeared in all four CD4+ subsets of Type 1 diabetes patients.

Every bit of the isolated RNA underwent reverse transcription, so sequencing read expressed TCRB transcripts. Read counts averaged around 3.6 million for samples of naive, central memory and regulatory T cells. Clones were sequenced by immunoSEQ multiplex PCR, and TCRdb holds only the in-frame ones, with some missing. The sample includes 330,000 or so clones, about 12% of them seen just once. Germline V CDR1 and CDR2: SEHNR, FQNEAQ (reference sequence). V dropped 4 bases and J dropped 6 bases, with 16 bases sitting between them. This CDR3 spans 15 amino acids. The collection from each donor was one heparinised blood draw averaging about 116 mL. This clone has a handful of counts. The antigen is undetermined.

Sequenced input: naive CD4+ T cells from blood. The chain has TRBV7-9 and TRBJ2-1; D unclear. The sequence was obtained from a woman between 18 and 30 years old with type 1 diabetes. Written as DNA, the CDR3 is TGTGCCAGCAGCTCCCTAGTCGTGAAAGGCAATGAGCAGTTCTTC. This sequence encodes CASSSLVVKGNEQFF.